Listed below are T cell receptor beta chains from one sample, sequenced in a study of tumor T cells in aggressive B-cell lymphoma. The repertoire was sequenced with immunoSEQ multiplex PCR; TCRdb's copy has only in-frame clones and lacks some. The top ten hold approximately 18% of the sample, which has about 3,100 clones, over 70% seen once. The sample consisted of tumor tissue. The source is an adult with diffuse large B cell lymphoma. Both conserved end residues are part of each CDR3. D genes are given only for firm matches. Clone size appears in some rows only: once, few, many, or a class for an expanded clone.

CDR3nt | CDR3aa | v_gene | d_gene | abundance | j_gene
TGTGCCAGTAGTATCATCTCTGGAAACACCATATATTTT | CASSIISGNTIYF | TRBV19 | . | . | TRBJ1-3
TGTGCCTGGAAGTTACAGAGATCTCACACCGGGGAGCTGTTTTTT | CAWKLQRSHTGELFF | TRBV30 | . | . | TRBJ2-2
TGTGCCAGTAGTTTCAGGGCAGGTGGGTACACTGAAGCTTTCTTT | CASSFRAGGYTEAFF | TRBV19 | . | . | TRBJ1-1
TGTGCCAGCAGCCCAAGGATGGATACAGGGTCTGGCTACACCTTC | CASSPRMDTGSGYTF | TRBV7-8 | . | . | TRBJ1-2
TGTGCCAGCAGCGGATTAGGACAGGTCGAGGAGCAGTACTTC | CASSGLGQVEEQYF | TRBV5-4 | TRBD1 | . | TRBJ2-7
TGTGCCAGCAGCTTAGGAGCCCACGAGCAGTACTTC | CASSLGAHEQYF | TRBV11-3 | . | few | TRBJ2-7
TGTGCCAGTAGTAACGGGTGGGGGGTACCTAATTCACCCCTCCACTTT | CASSNGWGVPNSPLHF | TRBV19 | . | . | TRBJ1-6
TGTGCCTGGAGTTACAGCGGGACAGGGGGCTCTCTACGGTACTATGGCTACACCTTC | CAWSYSGTGGSLRYYGYTF | TRBV30 | TRBD1 | . | TRBJ1-2
TGTGCCAGCAATGGACAGGGAGGAAATGAAAAACTGTTTTTT | CASNGQGGNEKLFF | TRBV2 | TRBD1 | once | TRBJ1-4
TGTGCCAGTATGCGGGGATCCCTGAACACTGAAGCTTTCTTT | CASMRGSLNTEAFF | TRBV19 | . | . | TRBJ1-1
TGTGCCAGCAGGGCCCGGACCGGGACAGGGAGAACTGAAACTTTCTTT | CASRARTGTGRTETFF | TRBV9 | TRBD1 | . | TRBJ1-1
TGTGCCAGCAGCCAAGTAGCCACTACTAGCGTGGAGACCCAGTACTTC | CASSQVATTSVETQYF | TRBV14 | TRBD2 | few | TRBJ2-5
TGTGCCACCCGCCAGGGAGATACGCAGTATTTT | CATRQGDTQYF | TRBV7-3 | . | . | TRBJ2-3
TGTGCCAGCAGCCCGCCGACTAGCGGGGCATACGAGCAGTACTTC | CASSPPTSGAYEQYF | TRBV7-3 | TRBD2 | . | TRBJ2-7
TGTGCCAGCAGCGGGTACAATGAGCAGTTCTTC | CASSGYNEQFF | TRBV25-1 | . | . | TRBJ2-1
TGTGCCAGCTCAGTCGACTATAGCACAGATACGCAGTATTTT | CASSVDYSTDTQYF | TRBV18 | . | once | TRBJ2-3
TGTGCCAGCAGTCGACTTGGGGAGACCCAGTACTTC | CASSRLGETQYF | TRBV2 | . | . | TRBJ2-5
TGTGCCAGCAGCCCCCGGGGTAGCGGGAGCGGGCACAATGAGCAGTTCTTC | CASSPRGSGSGHNEQFF | TRBV7-8 | TRBD2 | . | TRBJ2-1
TGTGCCAGTAGTATCTCCAGCGGGAGGTGGAATGAGCAGTTCTTC | CASSISSGRWNEQFF | TRBV19 | TRBD2 | few | TRBJ2-1
TGTGCCAGCAGTGAATTTGGGACTAGCTCCCCACAAGAGACCCAGTACTTC | CASSEFGTSSPQETQYF | TRBV6-1 | TRBD2 | . | TRBJ2-5
TGTGCCAGCAGCTTGGACAGGGAAGGGGTCACAGATACGCAGTATTTT | CASSLDREGVTDTQYF | TRBV5-6 | . | . | TRBJ2-3
TGTGCCTGGAGCCTCAGGGACATTGCCTTAAGGCCCCAGCATTTT | CAWSLRDIALRPQHF | TRBV30 | . | . | TRBJ1-5
TGTGCCAGCAGTTTATCGGGGGGGCCGAACACCGGGGAGCTGTTTTTT | CASSLSGGPNTGELFF | TRBV27 | . | . | TRBJ2-2
TGTGCCAGCAGCCTTGTTTGGGGCCCCGGAAGTTATCAGCCCCAGCATTTT | CASSLVWGPGSYQPQHF | TRBV7-2 | . | . | TRBJ1-5
TGTGCCAGCAGTGAAACTAGATCTCCTGGAAACACCATATATTTT | CASSETRSPGNTIYF | TRBV2 | . | . | TRBJ1-3
TGTGCCAGCAGGCCAGTAAAACCGAACACTGAAGCTTTCTTT | CASRPVKPNTEAFF | TRBV27 | . | . | TRBJ1-1
TGTGCCAGTAGTATAGATCAGGGTACGAACACCGGGGAGCTGTTTTTT | CASSIDQGTNTGELFF | TRBV19 | . | . | TRBJ2-2
TGCGCCAGCAGCTTGGCGGGGACAGGGTTCTTGAACGAGCAGTACTTC | CASSLAGTGFLNEQYF | TRBV5-1 | TRBD1 | . | TRBJ2-7
TGTGCCAGCTCATCCACAGGGCTGAATTCACCCCTCCACTTT | CASSSTGLNSPLHF | TRBV18 | . | once | TRBJ1-6
TGTGCCAGCAGTTTTTTAGAAGGAGGTGAGCAGTTCTTC | CASSFLEGGEQFF | TRBV27 | . | once | TRBJ2-1